This entry describes one T cell receptor (beta chain). What it recognizes is unknown. Sample-barcoded 5' priming and a J-beta primer mix drove a second PCR of roughly 7 to 11 cycles. In TCRdb, the 5' RACE reads were re-called with MiXCR into one record per CDR3 protein. Of more than 900,000 distinct CDR3 sequences in the sample, approximately 26% are singletons; the top ten hold 0.75%. These data belong to a study of blood T cells in healthy people across ages. A minimum of 5 micrograms of total RNA was extracted per sample. This CDR3 region has 13 residues. J lost 7 bases, V lost 5 bases, and 6 bases had no gene match. Germline CDR1 reads SGHTA; CDR2 reads FQGNSA. Study findings and constraints: Across the age range, TCR beta diversity per million T cells fell in a roughly linear way.

These data were likewise used in another study, on T cells of mothers and their children.

Material for sequencing was blood. The chain is built from TRBV7-2 and TRBJ1-1; 8 bases are shared with TRBD1. This clonotype was obtained from a girl aged 2 to 9 in good health. DNA for the CDR3: TGTGCCAGCAGCAAGACCGGGACAGGTGAAGCTTTCTTT. It is translated as CASSKTGTGEAFF.